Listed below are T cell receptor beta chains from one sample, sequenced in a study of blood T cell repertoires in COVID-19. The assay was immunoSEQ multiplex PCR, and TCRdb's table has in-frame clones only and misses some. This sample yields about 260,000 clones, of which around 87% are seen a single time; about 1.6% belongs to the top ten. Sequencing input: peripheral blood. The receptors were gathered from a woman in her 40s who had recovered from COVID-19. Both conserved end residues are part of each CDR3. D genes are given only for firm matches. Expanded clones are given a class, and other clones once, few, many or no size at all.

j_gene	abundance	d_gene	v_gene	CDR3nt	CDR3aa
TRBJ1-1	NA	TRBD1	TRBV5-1	TGCGCCAGCAGCATCCGGACAGGGGGCTACACTGAAGCTTTCTTT	CASSIRTGGYTEAFF
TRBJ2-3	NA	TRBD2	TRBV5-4	TGTGCCAGCTTGGCGGGAGGCACAGATACGCAGTATTTT	CASLAGGTDTQYF
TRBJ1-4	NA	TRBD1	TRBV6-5	TGTGCCAGCAGTTACTCGCCGAGACAGGGGGATGAAAAACTGTTTTTT	CASSYSPRQGDEKLFF
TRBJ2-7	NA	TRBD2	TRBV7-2	TGTGCCAGCAGCTTATTTGGGACTACTCCGCCCTACGAGCAGTACTTC	CASSLFGTTPPYEQYF
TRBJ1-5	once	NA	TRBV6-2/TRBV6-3	TGTGCCAGCAGTTACGGGGGTCCTACGGGGGGACCCATTGGCAATCAGCCCCAGCATTTT	CASSYGGPTGGPIGNQPQHF
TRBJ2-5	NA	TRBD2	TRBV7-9	TGTGCCAGCAGCCCCGCGGGGGTCCCAAACCCCGAGGCCCAGTACTTC	CASSPAGVPNPEAQYF
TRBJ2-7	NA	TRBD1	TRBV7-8	TGTGCCAGCAGCCCCCGACAGGGGGGGATTTCCTACGAGCAGTACTTC	CASSPRQGGISYEQYF
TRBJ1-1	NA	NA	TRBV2	TGTGCCGGAGGGTCCCTTTACACTGAAGCTTTCTTT	CAGGSLYTEAFF
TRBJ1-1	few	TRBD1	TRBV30	TGTGCCTGGAGCGTACAGGGGGCAGTGGAAGCTTTCTTT	CAWSVQGAVEAFF
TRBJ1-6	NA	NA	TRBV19	TGTGCCAGTAGTATGCGGCCCTCCTATAATTCACCCCTCCACTTT	CASSMRPSYNSPLHF
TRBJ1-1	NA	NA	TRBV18	TGTGCCAGCTCACCAATACAGGGTGGCACTGAAGCTTTCTTT	CASSPIQGGTEAFF
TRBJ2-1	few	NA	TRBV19	TGTGCCAGTAAAGTGGGGGGGCCCTCAAGCTCCTACAATGAGCAGTTCTTC	CASKVGGPSSSYNEQFF
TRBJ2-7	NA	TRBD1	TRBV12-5	TGTGCTAGTGGTTTGGTAAGGGACAGGGGAACCTACGAGCAGTACTTC	CASGLVRDRGTYEQYF